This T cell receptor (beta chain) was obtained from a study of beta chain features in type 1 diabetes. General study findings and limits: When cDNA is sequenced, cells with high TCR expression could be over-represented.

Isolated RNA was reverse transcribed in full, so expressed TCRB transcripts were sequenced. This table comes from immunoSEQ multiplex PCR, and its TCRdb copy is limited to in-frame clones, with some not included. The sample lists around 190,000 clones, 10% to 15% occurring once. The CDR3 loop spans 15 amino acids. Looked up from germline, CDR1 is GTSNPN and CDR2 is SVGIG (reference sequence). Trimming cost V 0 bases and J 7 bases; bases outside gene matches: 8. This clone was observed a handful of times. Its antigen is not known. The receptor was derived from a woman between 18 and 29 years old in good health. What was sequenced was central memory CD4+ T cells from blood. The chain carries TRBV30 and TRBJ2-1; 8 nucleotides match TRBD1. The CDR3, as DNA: TGTGCCTGGAGTGTACTTCAGGGGGCTTCTAATGAGCAGTTCTTC. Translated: CAWSVLQGASNEQFF.